This TCR beta chain was sequenced for a study of blood T cell repertoires in COVID-19. V lost 8 bases to trimming and J lost 3 bases; unmatched junction nucleotides: 6. CDR1 is SNHLY, CDR2 FYNNEI, per germline. This CDR3 spans 14 amino acids. Produced via immunoSEQ multiplex PCR; TCRdb's table is partial and in-frame only. Among over 100,000 clones listed, roughly 83% were seen once. The chain recombines TRBV2 with TRBJ2-7; 11 nucleotides agree with TRBD1. The sample comprised peripheral blood. The receptor was derived from a woman at least 80 years old with active or convalescent COVID-19. CDR3 sequence (DNA): TGTGCCAGCCAATTCGGGACAGGGGGCTACGAGCAGTACTTC. It translates to CASQFGTGGYEQYF.